The rows below give T cell receptor beta chains drawn from one sample of a study of OX40 agonist ivuxolimab in advanced cancers. The method was immunoSEQ multiplex PCR; TCRdb's version includes in-frame clones alone and lacks a portion of them. Of approximately 17,000 clones listed, about 71% are singletons. The sequencing here drew on CD4+ or CD8+ T cells sorted from blood, taken in a trial of the OX40 agonist ivuxolimab. These receptors originate from an adult with an advanced solid tumor such as melanoma, head and neck, liver or kidney cancer. The CDR3 runs from the conserved cysteine through the conserved F or W. D genes are given only for firm matches. Where a row states a size, it is once, few, many or the class of an expanded clone; other rows omit it.

DNA	CDR3	size	V	J	D
TGTGCCAGCAGTTACTCCGAGTACAGCCCCTACGAGCAGTACTTC	CASSYSEYSPYEQYF	few	TRBV6-6	TRBJ2-7	NA
TGTGCCAGCAGCCCTAGAGGTGGGGGCAGTCAGCCCCAGCATTTT	CASSPRGGGSQPQHF	NA	TRBV7-9	TRBJ1-5	NA
TGTGCCAGTAGTCATGGGGCGGGCGGGGAGCTGTTTTTT	CASSHGAGGELFF	medium-sized	TRBV19	TRBJ2-2	NA
TGTGCCAGCAGCAACAGGGGTGAGGCTGAAGCTTTCTTT	CASSNRGEAEAFF	NA	TRBV11-2	TRBJ1-1	TRBD1
TGTGCCAGCAGCCGTAGCGGCAGACAGAACAATGAGCAGTTCTTC	CASSRSGRQNNEQFF	medium-sized	TRBV11-2	TRBJ2-1	NA
TGTGCCACAGGACAGCAATACGAGCAGTACTTC	CATGQQYEQYF	NA	TRBV2	TRBJ2-7	NA
TGTGCCAGCAGCCCTTCCCCGTGGCAGGGGAGTTCCCACGAGCAGTACTTC	CASSPSPWQGSSHEQYF	NA	TRBV9	TRBJ2-7	NA
TGCGCCAGCAGTGACCCCGACCCTTCAGGTACCCAGTACTTC	CASSDPDPSGTQYF	few	TRBV10-2	TRBJ2-5	NA
TGTGCCAGCAGTTATAGCGGGAGCCAAGAGACCCAGTACTTC	CASSYSGSQETQYF	NA	TRBV7-6	TRBJ2-5	TRBD2
TGTGCCAGCAGCTTGGGGGCAGGGGGCGAGGACTTCATTCAGTACTTC	CASSLGAGGEDFIQYF	NA	TRBV5-4	TRBJ2-4	TRBD1
TGTGCCAGCAGTTACTTGCGGACTATGAACACTGAAGCTTTCTTT	CASSYLRTMNTEAFF	NA	TRBV6-6	TRBJ1-1	NA
TGTGCCAGCAGCTTAGCGTCACTAGCGGTTAGCACAGATACGCAGTATTTT	CASSLASLAVSTDTQYF	NA	TRBV7-9	TRBJ2-3	TRBD2
TGTGCCAGCAGTTACACGGTAGCGGGAGGGCCCGATACGCAGTATTTT	CASSYTVAGGPDTQYF	NA	TRBV6-6	TRBJ2-3	TRBD2
TGTGCCAGCAGCCCTCGGGACAGAATTTACACAGATACGCAGTATTTT	CASSPRDRIYTDTQYF	NA	TRBV9	TRBJ2-3	TRBD1
TGCAGCGTTTTAGGAGGCCTGAGCTCCTACAATGAGCAGTTCTTC	CSVLGGLSSYNEQFF	NA	TRBV29-1	TRBJ2-1	NA
TGCGCCAGCAGCCCAGACGAACCCTACGAGCAGTACTTC	CASSPDEPYEQYF	NA	TRBV5-1	TRBJ2-7	NA
TGTGCCAGCAGTGGACAGGGGTACGATACGCAGTATTTT	CASSGQGYDTQYF	few	TRBV27	TRBJ2-3	TRBD1
TGTGCCAGTAGTATCAGTTTCCCCTCCCTTCTTACCACAGATACGCAGTATTTT	CASSISFPSLLTTDTQYF	few	TRBV19	TRBJ2-3	NA
TGTGCCAGCAGTTTATTCGGGGGCGAGTACGAGCAGTACTTC	CASSLFGGEYEQYF	once	TRBV27	TRBJ2-7	NA
TGTGCCAGCAGTTTACTCGAAGCGGGAGGCCTCTACGAGCAGTACTTC	CASSLLEAGGLYEQYF	once	TRBV27	TRBJ2-7	TRBD2
TGTGCCAGCAGCTTCCCGGGGCAGGAAGAGCAGTACTTC	CASSFPGQEEQYF	NA	TRBV5-6	TRBJ2-7	NA